This T cell receptor beta chain was sequenced in a study of T-cell memory formation after mild COVID-19. Whole-study results and caveats: Balance between CD4 and CD8 was seen in clones contracting day 15 to 85, and a CD4+ lean was seen in later expanders. The second-wave clones peaking on day 37 were not confirmed as SARS-CoV-2-specific.

The CDR3 covers 15 residues. V shed 6 bases and J shed 1 base, with 14 bases lying between them. Germline V gives CDR1 MNHEY, CDR2 SVGAGI. About this clonotype itself: Its antigen is not identified.

TCRdb used MiXCR to reprocess the 5' RACE reads, holding one entry per CDR3 protein. Of hundreds of thousands of distinct CDR3 sequences listed, about 20% are singletons. The sequence derives from an adult woman who had mild COVID-19 (a few samples of this study predate the infection). Cell type and time point are not known. The chain employs TRBV6-5 and TRBJ2-3; D assignment may be TRBD1 or TRBD2 (5 bases each). The sequenced sample was PBMCs or a T cell subset sorted from them (not recorded which). DNA for the CDR3: TGTGCCAGCAGGGCCTGGCAGGGAGGCACAGATACGCAGTATTTT. It translates to CASRAWQGGTDTQYF.